The clone carrying this T cell receptor (beta chain) has only a few counts. Germline V CDR1 and CDR2: ENHRY, SYGVKD. Trimming took off 0 bases at V and 5 bases at J, with 19 bases between the two ends. CDR3 size: 17 residues. The sample comes from a study of T cells in Graves' hyperthyroidism and ophthalmopathy. RNA transcripts gave rise to amplified TCR beta CDR3 regions. TCR CDR3 underwent first-round RT-PCR with the HTBI primer set. TCRdb ran MiXCR on the multiplex PCR reads and lists one entry per CDR3 protein. The data show a few hundred thousand distinct CDR3 sequences, around a sixth seen once. This TCR was recovered from a woman aged 25 to 45 with Graves' hyperthyroidism. Source material: blood. V and J are TRBV10-3 and TRBJ2-5; no reliable D call. The CDR3 nucleotides read TGTGCCATCAGTGAGTCGAGTGGACCCGTGGATGGCGAGACCCAGTACTTC. Its protein product is CAISESSGPVDGETQYF.